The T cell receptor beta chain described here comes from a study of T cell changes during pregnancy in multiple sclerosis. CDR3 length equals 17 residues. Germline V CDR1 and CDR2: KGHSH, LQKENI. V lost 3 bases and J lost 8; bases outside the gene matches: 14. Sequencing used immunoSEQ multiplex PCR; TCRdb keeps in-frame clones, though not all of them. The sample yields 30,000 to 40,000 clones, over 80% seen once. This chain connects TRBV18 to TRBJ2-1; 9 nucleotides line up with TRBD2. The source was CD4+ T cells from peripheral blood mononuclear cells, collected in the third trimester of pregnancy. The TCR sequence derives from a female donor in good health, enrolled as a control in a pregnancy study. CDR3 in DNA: TGTGCCAGCTCACCGCGGTTAGCGGGAGCAGGTGGTGATGAGCAGTTCTTC. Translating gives CASSPRLAGAGGDEQFF.